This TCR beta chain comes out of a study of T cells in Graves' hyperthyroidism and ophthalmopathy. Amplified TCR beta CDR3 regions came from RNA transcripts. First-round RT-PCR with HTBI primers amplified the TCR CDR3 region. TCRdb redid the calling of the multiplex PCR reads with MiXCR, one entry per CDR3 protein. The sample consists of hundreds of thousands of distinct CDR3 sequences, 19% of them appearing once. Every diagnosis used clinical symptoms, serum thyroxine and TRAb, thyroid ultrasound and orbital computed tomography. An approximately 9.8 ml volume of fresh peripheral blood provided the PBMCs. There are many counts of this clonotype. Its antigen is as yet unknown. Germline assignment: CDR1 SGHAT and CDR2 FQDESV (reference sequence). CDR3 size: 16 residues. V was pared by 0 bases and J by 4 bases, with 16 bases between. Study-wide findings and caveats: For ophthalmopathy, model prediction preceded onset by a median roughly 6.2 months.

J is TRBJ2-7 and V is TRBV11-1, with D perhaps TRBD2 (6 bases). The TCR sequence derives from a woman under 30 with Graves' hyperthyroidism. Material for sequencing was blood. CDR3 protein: CASSLAAAGLGYEQYF. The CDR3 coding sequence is TGTGCCAGCAGCTTAGCGGCCGCGGGGTTGGGATACGAGCAGTACTTC.